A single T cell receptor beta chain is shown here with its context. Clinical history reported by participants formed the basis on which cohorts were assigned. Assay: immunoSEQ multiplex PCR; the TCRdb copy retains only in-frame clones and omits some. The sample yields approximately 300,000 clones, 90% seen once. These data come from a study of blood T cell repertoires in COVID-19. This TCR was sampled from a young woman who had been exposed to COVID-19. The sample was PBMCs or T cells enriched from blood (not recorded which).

In DNA form, the CDR3 reads TGCGCCAGCAGCTTCGACAGGGTGTCCGAGCAGTACTTC. Protein: CASSFDRVSEQYF. The chain carries TRBV5-1 and TRBJ2-7; 7 bases match TRBD1. This CDR3 region has 13 residues. Germline-derived CDR1 and CDR2 are SGHRS and YFSETQ. V gave up 2 bases and J gave up 6 bases; unmatched junction bases: 5.